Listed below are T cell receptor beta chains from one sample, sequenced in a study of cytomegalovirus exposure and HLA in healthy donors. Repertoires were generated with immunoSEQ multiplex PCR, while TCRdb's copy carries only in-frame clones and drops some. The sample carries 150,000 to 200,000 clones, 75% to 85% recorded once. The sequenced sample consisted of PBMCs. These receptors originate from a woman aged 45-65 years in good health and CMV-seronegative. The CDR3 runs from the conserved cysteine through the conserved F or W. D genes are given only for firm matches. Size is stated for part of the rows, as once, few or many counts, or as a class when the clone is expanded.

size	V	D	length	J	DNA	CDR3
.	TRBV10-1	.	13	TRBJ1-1	TGCGCCAGCAGTGGACAGATGAACACTGAAGCTTTCTTT	CASSGQMNTEAFF
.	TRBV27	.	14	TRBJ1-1	TGTGCCAGCGTAAAGACGTCCCTGAGGGCTGAAGCTTTCTTT	CASVKTSLRAEAFF
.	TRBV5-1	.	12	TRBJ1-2	TGCGCCAGCAGCTTGCCGGGGGGTGGCTACACCTTC	CASSLPGGGYTF
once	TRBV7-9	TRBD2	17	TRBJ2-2	TGTGCCAGCAGCTTAGCTGGCGGGACTAGCTGGGGCGGGGAGCTGTTTTTT	CASSLAGGTSWGGELFF
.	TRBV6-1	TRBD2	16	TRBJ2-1	TGTGCCAGCAGTGTACCGAGGGGACTAGCGACCGGTGAGCAGTTCTTC	CASSVPRGLATGEQFF
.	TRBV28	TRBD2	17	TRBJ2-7	TGTGCCAGCATCTCCCGAGTAGCGGGAGTCTCTTCCTACGAGCAGTACTTC	CASISRVAGVSSYEQYF
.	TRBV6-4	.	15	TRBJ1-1	TGTGCCAGCAGCGCCGAGGCATCCATGAACACTGAAGCTTTCTTT	CASSAEASMNTEAFF
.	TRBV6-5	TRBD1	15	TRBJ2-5	TGTGCCAGCAGCACAAGATATCAGGGGGCAGAGACCCAGTACTTC	CASSTRYQGAETQYF
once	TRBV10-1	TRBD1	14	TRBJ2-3	TGCGCCAGCAGCCCCGGGACAGGGGAAGATACGCAGTATTTT	CASSPGTGEDTQYF
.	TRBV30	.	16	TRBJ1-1	TGTGCCTGGAGTGTGAAACGGAACCGGGGGGACACTGAAGCTTTCTTT	CAWSVKRNRGDTEAFF
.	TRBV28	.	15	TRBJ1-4	TGTGCCGGCAGCAAGCGGCAGGGGTGGGGTACAGGACTGTTTTTT	CAGSKRQGWGTGLFF
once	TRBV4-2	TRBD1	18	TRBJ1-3	TGTGCCAGCAGCCAGGGCGCAGGGGGAGCTCGTGCTGGAAACACCATATATTTT	CASSQGAGGARAGNTIYF
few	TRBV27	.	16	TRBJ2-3	TGTGCCAGCAGAAGAGAGAGGGTATCTAGCACAGATACGCAGTATTTT	CASRRERVSSTDTQYF
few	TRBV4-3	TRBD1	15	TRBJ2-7	TGCGCCAGCAGCCCCCGGCCGGGACAGGAGCTCGAGCAGTACTTC	CASSPRPGQELEQYF
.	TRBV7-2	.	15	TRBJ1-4	TGTGCCAGCAGCATATCGACAGGAAATAATGAAAAACTGTTTTTT	CASSISTGNNEKLFF
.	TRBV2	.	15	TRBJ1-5	TGTGCCAGCATGATCACCGGGACTCCAGGGCAGCCCCAGCATTTT	CASMITGTPGQPQHF